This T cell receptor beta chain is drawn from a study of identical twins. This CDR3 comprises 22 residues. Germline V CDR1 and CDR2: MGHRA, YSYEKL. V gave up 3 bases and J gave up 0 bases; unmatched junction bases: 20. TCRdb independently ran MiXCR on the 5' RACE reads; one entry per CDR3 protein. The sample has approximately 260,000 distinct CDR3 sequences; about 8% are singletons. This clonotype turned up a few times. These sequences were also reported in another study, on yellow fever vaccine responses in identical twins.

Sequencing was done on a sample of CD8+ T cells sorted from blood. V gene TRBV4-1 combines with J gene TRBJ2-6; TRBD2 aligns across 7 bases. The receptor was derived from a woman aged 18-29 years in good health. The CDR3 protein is CASSHVFTGGPDFTSGANVLTF. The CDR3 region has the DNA TGCGCCAGCAGCCACGTCTTTACGGGGGGACCCGACTTTACCTCTGGGGCCAACGTCCTGACTTTC.